What follows are 17 T cell receptor beta chains derived from one specimen sequenced in a study of T cells after yellow fever vaccination. TCRdb analysed the 5' RACE reads with MiXCR anew, one entry per CDR3 protein. This sample yields 25,000 to 35,000 distinct CDR3 sequences, of which roughly 6.1% are seen a single time; 25% belongs to the top ten. The sequencing here drew on PBMCs, either bulk or a sorted T-cell subset (CD4+, CD8+, memory, or dextramer-sorted; not recorded which), taken on the day of the yellow fever booster vaccination. Source of these receptors: a man aged 30-40 years who received the YFV17D yellow fever vaccine.

This clonotype came up a few times. V is TRBV7-6 and J is TRBJ1-6; the D is unclear. Germline CDR1 is SGHVS and CDR2 is FNYEAQ. There are 12 residues in the CDR3. V gave up 2 bases and J gave up 7 bases, with 3 bases separating them. CDR3 protein: CASSLPNSPLHF. CDR3 bases: TGTGCCAGCAGCTTACCGAATTCACCCCTCCACTTT.

CDR3 DNA: TGTGCCAGCAGTTTACAGTCGGCCTATGGCTACACCTTC. Its translation is CASSLQSAYGYTF. The chain couples TRBV12-3 or TRBV12-4 to TRBJ1-2; no firm D call. The CDR3 is made up of 13 amino acids. V was cut by 2 bases and J by 4 bases, with 8 bases left in between.

The J gene is TRBJ2-1, the V gene TRBV6-1; D perhaps matches TRBD2 (6 bases). CDR1 and CDR2 from the germline V gene are MNHNS and SASEGT. With 5 bases removed from V and 7 bases from J, the gap between germline ends came to 12 bases. The CDR3 totals 13 residues. The CDR3 DNA reads as TGTGCCAGCAGTCGTGGACGGGGGAATGAGCAGTTCTTC. It is translated as CASSRGRGNEQFF.

There are many counts of this clonotype. This rearrangement joins TRBV28 to TRBJ2-7, with D perhaps matching TRBD1 (6 bases). The CDR3 runs 13 residues. V lost 4 bases, J lost 0 bases, and 7 bases lay in between. Germline lookup yields CDR1 MDHEN and CDR2 SYDVKM. Here the CDR3 reads CASSYRVSYEQYF. In nucleotides, the CDR3 is TGTGCCAGCAGTTACAGGGTCTCCTACGAGCAGTACTTC.

This clonotype was detected ten times or more. The chain recombines TRBV4-3 with TRBJ2-5, with no clear D. The CDR3 has 13 amino acids. The V gene lost 2 bases and the J gene lost 4 bases, with 8 bases spanning the gap. CDR1 and CDR2 (germline): LGHNA, YSLEER. The CDR3 loop reads CASSQNYLETQYF. The CDR3 bases are TGCGCCAGCAGCCAAAATTACCTAGAGACCCAGTACTTC.

This clonotype was observed at least ten times. The chain recombines TRBV6-1 with TRBJ1-5; TRBD1 aligns across 7 bases. The CDR3 is 15 residues long. V gave up 0 bases and J gave up 6 bases; unmatched junction bases: 5. Germline V gene lookup returns CDR1 MNHNS and CDR2 SASEGT. CDR3 loop: CASSEALTGIQPQHF. The CDR3 DNA reads as TGTGCCAGCAGTGAAGCGCTGACAGGGATTCAGCCCCAGCATTTT.

This clonotype was found many times. The rearrangement links TRBV23-1 to TRBJ2-3; TRBD1 is a possible D gene (6 bases). TRBV23-1 is an ORF; its function is uncertain. Trimming shortened V by 2 bases and J by 8 bases, and 20 bases separated the two germline ends. This CDR3 region has 16 residues. As DNA, the CDR3 is TGCGCCAGCAGTCAACCCCCCTACAGGGATGGACGTACGCAGTATTTT. As protein: CASSQPPYRDGRTQYF.

The chain links TRBV6-2 or TRBV6-3 to TRBJ2-2, with 9 bases fitting TRBD2. V lost 10 bases to trimming and J lost 5 bases; unmatched junction nucleotides: 14. In germline, CDR1 is MNHEY, CDR2 SVGEGT. This CDR3 is built from 16 residues. The CDR3 coding sequence is TGTGCCACACTACCCAGCGGTAGCGGGAGAACCGGGGAGCTGTTTTTT. Translated, it gives CATLPSGSGRTGELFF.

This clonotype was seen many times. The chain recombines TRBV5-4 with TRBJ2-7, with 9 bases aligning to TRBD2. The V and J ends lost 4 bases and 0 bases, in that order; junction bases with no gene match: 5. The CDR3 loop spans 15 amino acids. CDR1 is SGHNT, CDR2 YYREEE, per germline (reference sequence). The CDR3, as DNA: TGTGCCAGCAGCAGAGCGGGGGGCAGCTCCTACGAGCAGTACTTC. Residues: CASSRAGGSSYEQYF.

This clonotype was seen repeatedly, ten times or more. The chain employs TRBV7-8 and TRBJ1-2; TRBD1 might be the D (5 bases). CDR3 length: 13 residues. Trimming took off 7 bases at V and 5 bases at J, with 14 bases between the two ends. CDR1 is SGHVS and CDR2 is FQNEAQ in the germline V gene. The CDR3 region has the DNA TGTGCCAGCACGACTTCAGGGAGGTATGGCTACACCTTC. Encoded protein: CASTTSGRYGYTF.

This chain links TRBV7-9 with TRBJ2-7; no firm D call. V dropped 8 bases and J dropped 1 base, with 6 bases sitting between them. The CDR3 length is 11 residues. Germline CDR1 SEHNR, CDR2 FQNEAQ (reference sequence). Here the CDR3 DNA reads TGTGCCAGCGGAAATTCCTACGAGCAGTACTTC. It yields the protein CASGNSYEQYF.

This clonotype was seen a few times. The chain uses TRBV5-1 and TRBJ2-1; 7 nucleotides match TRBD2. Trimming at V came to 0 bases and at J to 7 bases, leaving 4 bases not matched to a gene. CDR3 length equals 14 residues. Germline values: CDR1 SGHRS, CDR2 YFSETQ. CDR3 DNA sequence: TGCGCCAGCAGCTTGGACTGGGGGGGAAATGAGCAGTTCTTC. Protein product: CASSLDWGGNEQFF.

This clonotype was observed at least ten times. The chain has TRBV11-2 and TRBJ1-5, with 7 bases fitting TRBD1. Losses at the gene ends were 5 bases for V and 7 bases for J; bases not matched to a gene: 8. Germline CDR1 SGHAT, CDR2 FQNNGV. The CDR3 spans 14 residues. The CDR3 reads CASSQDRSTQPQHF. CDR3 sequence (DNA): TGTGCCAGCAGCCAGGACAGGAGCACGCAGCCCCAGCATTTT.

The sample holds many counts of this clonotype. The rearrangement uses TRBV3-1 and TRBJ2-7; D call uncertain. Trimming pared 1 base from V and 3 bases from J, leaving 10 bases between. CDR1 is LGHDT, CDR2 YNNKEL, per germline (reference sequence). The CDR3 is 14 amino acids. The CDR3 sequence is CASSQAGADYEQYF. The CDR3, as DNA: TGTGCCAGCAGCCAAGCTGGAGCAGACTACGAGCAGTACTTC.

This clonotype was seen at least ten times. This chain uses TRBV6-2 or TRBV6-3 with TRBJ1-1; D ambiguous. The length of the CDR3 is 16 residues. Trimming cost V 4 bases and J 0 bases, with 15 bases left between them. Germline CDR1 and CDR2: MNHEY and SVGEGT. CDR3 in DNA: TGTGCCAGCAGTTCCCCGCAAGAGAGGATGAACACTGAAGCTTTCTTT. Residues: CASSSPQERMNTEAFF.

This clonotype was detected ten times or more. This sequence joins TRBV12-3 or TRBV12-4 and TRBJ2-5; D gene unclear. Trimming took off 3 bases at V and 5 bases at J, with 10 bases between the two ends. The CDR3 contains 13 residues. The CDR3, as DNA: TGTGCCAGCAGTTTGATCAGCGCGGAGACCCAGTACTTC. This gives the protein CASSLISAETQYF.

This clonotype has just a few counts. The J gene is TRBJ2-5, the V gene TRBV10-3; D is undetermined. V lost 2 bases to trimming and J lost 4 bases, with 5 bases between them. In germline, CDR1 is ENHRY, CDR2 SYGVKD. The CDR3 is 12 amino acids. The CDR3 loop is CAISETLETQYF. The CDR3 coding sequence is TGTGCCATCAGTGAGACCCTAGAGACCCAGTACTTC.